This T cell receptor beta chain is drawn from a study of shared clonotypes between healthy human individuals. The wider study: Three plates were used per donor for CD4 naive, three for CD4 memory, two for CD8 naive and one for CD8 memory.

Genomic DNA of each subset was evenly split across several immunoSEQ plates. Using immunoSEQ multiplex PCR, the repertoire was profiled, and TCRdb retains in-frame clones only, with some absent. The data show about 2.1 million clones, with over 85% seen just once and about 1.6% held by the top ten. CD45RO-negative cells were positively selected for CCR7, leaving out terminally differentiated effector memory CD45RA+ cells. The sample holds one count of this clone. The length of the CDR3 is 17 residues. Trimming left V 7 bases short and J 0 bases short, with 22 bases between. Per germline, CDR1 WNHNN and CDR2 SYGVQD (reference sequence).

The source material was naive CD8+ T cells from PBMCs. The chain has TRBV10-1 and TRBJ2-7; TRBD1 or TRBD2 may be the D gene (6 bases each). The receptor was isolated from a man aged 18-30 years in good health. Some clones in this sample may be carry-over from other donors' samples. Written as DNA, the CDR3 is TGCGCCAGCACCACGAGGGGGGATCATTATCACTCCTACGAGCAGTACTTC. This sequence encodes CASTTRGDHYHSYEQYF.